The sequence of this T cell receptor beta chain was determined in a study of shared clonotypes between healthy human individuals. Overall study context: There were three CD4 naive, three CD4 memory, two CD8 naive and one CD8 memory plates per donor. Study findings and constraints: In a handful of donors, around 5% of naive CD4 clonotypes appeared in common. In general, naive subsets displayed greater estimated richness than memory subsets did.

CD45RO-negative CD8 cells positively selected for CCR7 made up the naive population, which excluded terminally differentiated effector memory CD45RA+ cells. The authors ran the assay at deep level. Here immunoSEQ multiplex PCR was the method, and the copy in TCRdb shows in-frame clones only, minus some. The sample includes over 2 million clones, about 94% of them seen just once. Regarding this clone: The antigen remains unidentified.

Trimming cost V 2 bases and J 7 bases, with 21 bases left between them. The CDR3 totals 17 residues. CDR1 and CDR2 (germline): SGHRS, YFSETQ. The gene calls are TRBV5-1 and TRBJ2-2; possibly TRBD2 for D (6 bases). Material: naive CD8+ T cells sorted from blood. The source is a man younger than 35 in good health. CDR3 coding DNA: TGCGCCAGCAGCTTAGTCCTAGCGAAGGCCCTCAACGGGGAGCTGTTTTTT. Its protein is CASSLVLAKALNGELFF. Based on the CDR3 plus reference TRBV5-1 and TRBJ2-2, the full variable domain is KAGVTQTPRYLIKTRGQQVTLSCSPISGHRSVSWYQQTPGQGLQFLFEYFSETQRNKGNFPGRFSGRQFSNSRSEMNVSTLELGDSALYLCASSLVLAKALNGELFFGEGSRLTVL.